The present entry profiles one TCR beta chain with its context. This clonotype came up many times. Its binding antigen is unknown. One base away there is no much larger clone; base qualities are not given. Libraries came from multiplex PCR. Sequenced on an Illumina HiSeq 4000. CDR3 regions were amplified by Arm-PCR with iRepertoire HTBI primers to construct TCR beta libraries. PCR products were gel purified before sequencing. From the authors' description of their analysis: Across samples, 60 to 80 TRBV and 12 to 15 TRBJ segments were identified and used for gene usage analysis of CDR3 amino acid clonotypes. COPE and FqMerger were used to merge the filtered high-quality paired reads into contigs. BLAST was used to align contigs to the IMGT TRBV, TRBD and TRBJ reference genes, and CDR3 was defined following IMGT. Any clonotype with a frequency above 0.1% was classified as a highly expanded clone. Shannon entropy was used to measure repertoire diversity, and the Gini coefficient was used to measure V-J evenness. Public clonotypes were defined as clonotypes shared by more than one individual. The public reads were reprocessed in TCRdb via fastp at Q25 and MiXCR, keeping in-frame beta chains. Every CDR3 protein is listed once, alongside the most common genes and DNA of its rows. These V and J calls derive from TCRdb rather than the authors' analysis. Across this sample there are 530,000 or so distinct CDR3 sequences, with about 13% seen only once. 10% of the sample belongs to the ten largest clones.

Taken from cysteine to phenylalanine, the CDR3 has 14 residues. Only the CDR3 DNA is retained, 42 bases long and in frame from the first base. V drops 0 bases and J drops 4 bases, leaving 8 bases in between. Based on the germline V gene, the CDR1 and CDR2 sequences are SGHRS and YFSETQ. The data stem from a study of regulatory T cells in long-lasting Graves disease listed by TCRdb under 2021. At the level of the whole study: In the newly diagnosed Graves' disease group, patients had been taking antithyroid drugs for less than 3 months. Patients with persistent Graves' disease were compared with patients with newly diagnosed Graves' disease using TCR sequencing and RNA sequencing of peripheral blood. The study was registered as a clinical trial and conducted in China. A total of roughly 35 samples were covered by TCR sequencing, comprising approximately 13 persistent and about 20 newly diagnosed Graves' disease patients. General conclusions and limits of the study: Compared with newly diagnosed patients, patients with persistent Graves' disease had lower TCR Shannon entropy and fewer highly expanded clones, which suggests clonal expansion. TRBV28, TRBJ1-2 and TRBJ2-5 were preferentially used in persistent disease, while TRBV20-1 and TRBJ2-1 were favored in newly diagnosed disease. Only the TCR beta chain was sequenced and analyzed. Persistent patients shared more public clonotypes among themselves (around 2,800) than newly diagnosed patients did (roughly 920). As a limitation, the authors acknowledged that the small sample size may reduce accuracy. Because the primary lesion, thyroid tissue, could not be accessed, the study looked at peripheral blood alone.

This specimen's time point label, per the study, means: newly diagnosed GD, antithyroid drugs for less than 3 months. For both TCR sequencing and RNA sequencing, RNA was extracted from PBMCs using TRIzol. The diagnosis of Graves' disease followed American Thyroid Association guidelines. The patients came from an endocrinology department in Xi'an, China. Each patient gave 8.5 to 9.5 milliliters of peripheral blood, collected in an EDTA anticoagulant tube. Ficoll Paque Plus density gradient separation was used to isolate PBMCs, and no additional T cell sorting was done. An Agilent 2100 Bioanalyzer and agarose gel were used to check RNA quality, and a NanoDrop 2000 was used to measure RNA concentration. The sample also formed part of further work on T cells in Graves' hyperthyroidism and ophthalmopathy. The second paper further reports: Graves' hyperthyroidism was defined as stable when no progression to ophthalmopathy occurred over 18 months of follow-up. Hyperthyroidism patients were aged 18 to 65 years and newly diagnosed, with disease duration of less than 2 months. Any patient with an uncontrolled infection, another autoimmune disease, pregnancy or lactation was excluded. Diagnoses relied on clinical symptoms, serum thyroxine and TRAb, thyroid ultrasound and orbital computed tomography. The first round of RT-PCR for the TCR CDR3 was performed with the HTBI primer set and the Qiagen OneStep RT-PCR kit. Blood samples also contained most of the expanded thyroid clonotypes (frequency above 0.001), which suggests that blood repertoires may reflect thyroid immune responses. In cross-validation, a model built on a 13 V-J signature told ophthalmopathy apart from stable hyperthyroidism with less than 90% sensitivity and about 81% specificity, and in testing the same model reached 80%/75%. During validation, the model predicted progression to ophthalmopathy a median of approximately six months ahead of onset, with approximately 70% sensitivity and about 72% specificity. A discovery cohort of roughly 96 patients, about 40 with Graves' ophthalmopathy and 55 to 60 with stable Graves' hyperthyroidism, was used to find distinguishing TCR V-J signatures. An independent validation cohort of under 20 hyperthyroidism patients and 17 patients who later progressed to ophthalmopathy tested prospective prediction of ophthalmopathy. The 100 or so discovery patients were randomly split 7:3 into training and test sets. In roughly six Graves' hyperthyroidism patients, the study also compared T-cell repertoires from thyroid tissue with T-cell repertoires from blood. Following sampling, methimazole starting at 30 mg daily was given to hyperthyroidism patients, and high-dose intravenous methylprednisolone was given to ophthalmopathy patients. The libraries were constructed in a second round of multiplex PCR and then size-selected and purified. Sequencing of the libraries was done on an Illumina HiSeq2000 using paired-end 100 bp reads. Raw data were processed with SOAPnuke, discarding reads with adapters, uncalled bases, mean Phred below 15, or no exact constant-primer or identifier match. COPE v1.2.5 was used to merge the high-quality paired reads, and each unique nucleotide sequence was defined as a clonotype. MiTCR v1.1 was used to align clonotypes to the IMGT TRBV, TRBD and TRBJ reference segments. Only V-J combinations with frequency above 0.0001, covering approximately 99% of repertoires, were analysed. A TCS score was defined as the ratio between F50 (clonal expansion) and ExV (chaos), using BLOSUM62-based TCRdist between CDR3 peptides within each V-J. Welch's t-statistics and random forest reduced roughly 540 V-J features to some 14, which were used in a naive Bayes classifier (R e1071). No statistical method was used to set the sample size in advance, and investigators knew the group allocation. The paper reports TCR Vbeta CDR3 sequencing of 130 to 150 peripheral blood samples: approximately 41 ophthalmopathy, under 85 hyperthyroidism and around 17 progressor patients.

The clonotype originates from a man under 40 with Graves disease. Donor details come from another sample of the same person, matched by shared clones. The sample consisted of peripheral blood mononuclear cells (PBMCs), taken at new diagnosis, from a patient treated with antithyroid drugs. The chain couples TRBV5-1 to TRBJ2-1; the best D guess is TRBD2, with 6 bases matching. The bases are TGCGCCAGCAGCTTGGGGGACTGGTACAATGAGCAGTTCTTC. It encodes CASSLGDWYNEQFF.